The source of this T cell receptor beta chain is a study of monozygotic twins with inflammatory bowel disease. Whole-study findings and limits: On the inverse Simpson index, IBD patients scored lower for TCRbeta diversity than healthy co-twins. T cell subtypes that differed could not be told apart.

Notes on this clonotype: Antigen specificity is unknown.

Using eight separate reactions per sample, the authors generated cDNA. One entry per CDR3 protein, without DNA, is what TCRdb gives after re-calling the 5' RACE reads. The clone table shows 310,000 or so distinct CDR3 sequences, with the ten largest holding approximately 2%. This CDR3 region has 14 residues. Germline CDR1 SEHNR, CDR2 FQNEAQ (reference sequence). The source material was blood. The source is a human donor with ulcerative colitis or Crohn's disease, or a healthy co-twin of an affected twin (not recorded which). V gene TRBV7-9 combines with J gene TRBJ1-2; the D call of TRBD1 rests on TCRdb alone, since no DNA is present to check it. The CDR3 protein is CASTMGQGNYGYTF.